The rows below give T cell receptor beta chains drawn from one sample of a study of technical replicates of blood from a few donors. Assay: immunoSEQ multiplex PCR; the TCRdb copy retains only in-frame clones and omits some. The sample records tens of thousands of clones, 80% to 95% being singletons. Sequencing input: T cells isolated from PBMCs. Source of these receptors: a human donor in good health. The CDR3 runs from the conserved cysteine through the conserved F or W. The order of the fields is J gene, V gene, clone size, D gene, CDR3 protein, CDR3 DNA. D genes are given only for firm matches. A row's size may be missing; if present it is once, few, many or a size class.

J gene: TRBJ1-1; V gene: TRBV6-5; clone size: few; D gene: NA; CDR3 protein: CASSYGGPNTEAFF; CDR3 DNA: TGTGCCAGCAGTTACGGCGGTCCGAACACTGAAGCTTTCTTT
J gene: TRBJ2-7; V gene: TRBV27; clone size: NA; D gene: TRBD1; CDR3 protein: CASSWDRLSYEQYF; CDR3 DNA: TGTGCCAGCAGTTGGGACAGGTTGTCCTACGAGCAGTACTTC
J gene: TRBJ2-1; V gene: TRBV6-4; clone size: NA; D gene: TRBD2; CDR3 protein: CASNRLAGDNEQFF; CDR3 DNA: TGTGCCAGCAATAGACTAGCGGGAGACAATGAGCAGTTCTTC
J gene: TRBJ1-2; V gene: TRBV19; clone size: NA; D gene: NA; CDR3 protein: CASSLTRGQLSPMEYGYTF; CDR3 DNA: TGTGCCAGTAGCCTGACCCGCGGGCAGCTCAGTCCTATGGAGTATGGCTACACCTTC
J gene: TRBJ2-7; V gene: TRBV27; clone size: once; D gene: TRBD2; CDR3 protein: CASRLTSGNTYEQYF; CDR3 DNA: TGTGCCAGCAGGCTCACTAGCGGGAACACCTACGAGCAGTACTTC
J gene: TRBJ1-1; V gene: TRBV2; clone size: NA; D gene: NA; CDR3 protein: CASRKGGNTEAFF; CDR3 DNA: TGTGCCAGCAGGAAAGGGGGGAACACTGAAGCTTTCTTT
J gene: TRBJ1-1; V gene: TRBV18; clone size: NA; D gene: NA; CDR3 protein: CASSPPPLTGLAFF; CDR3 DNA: TGTGCCAGCTCACCACCACCATTAACAGGTTTGGCTTTCTTT
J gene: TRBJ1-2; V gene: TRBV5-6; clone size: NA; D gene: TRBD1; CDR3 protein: CASSLVAGQGQGGYTF; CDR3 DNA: TGTGCCAGCAGCTTGGTGGCCGGACAGGGGCAAGGGGGCTACACCTTC
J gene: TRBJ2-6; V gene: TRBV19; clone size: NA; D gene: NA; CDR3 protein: CASSMDSFIYYSGANVLTF; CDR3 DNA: TGTGCCAGTAGTATGGACAGTTTCATTTATTACTCTGGGGCCAACGTCCTGACTTTC
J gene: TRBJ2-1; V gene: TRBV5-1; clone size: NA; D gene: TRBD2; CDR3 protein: CASSSGLGGSEQFF; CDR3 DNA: TGCGCCAGCAGCTCGGGACTAGGGGGTAGTGAGCAGTTCTTC
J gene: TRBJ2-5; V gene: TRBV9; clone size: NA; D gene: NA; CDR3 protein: CASSVDLGVETQYF; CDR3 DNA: TGTGCCAGCAGCGTAGACCTAGGGGTAGAGACCCAGTACTTC
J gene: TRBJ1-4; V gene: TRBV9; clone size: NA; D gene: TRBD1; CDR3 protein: CASSVQGAANEKLFF; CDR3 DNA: TGTGCCAGCAGCGTTCAGGGGGCAGCTAATGAAAAACTGTTTTTT
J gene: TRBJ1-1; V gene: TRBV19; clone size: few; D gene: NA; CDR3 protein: CASSIEIGNTEAFF; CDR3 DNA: TGTGCCAGTAGTATTGAAATCGGGAACACTGAAGCTTTCTTT
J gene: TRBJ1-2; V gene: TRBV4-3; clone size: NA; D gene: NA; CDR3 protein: CASSLFSGHEYTF; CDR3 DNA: TGCGCCAGCAGCTTATTCTCGGGTCACGAGTATACCTTC
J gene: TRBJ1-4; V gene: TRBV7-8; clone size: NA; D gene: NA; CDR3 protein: CASSLVHGDEKLFF; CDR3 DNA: TGTGCCAGCAGCTTAGTTCACGGGGATGAAAAACTGTTTTTT
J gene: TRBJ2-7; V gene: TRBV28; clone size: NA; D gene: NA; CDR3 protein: CASSYSGQVDYEQYF; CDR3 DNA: TGTGCCAGCAGTTACTCAGGGCAAGTGGACTACGAGCAGTACTTC
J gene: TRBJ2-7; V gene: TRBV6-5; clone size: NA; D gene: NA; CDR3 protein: CASAASSYEQYF; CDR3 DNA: TGTGCCAGCGCGGCTAGCTCCTACGAGCAGTACTTC
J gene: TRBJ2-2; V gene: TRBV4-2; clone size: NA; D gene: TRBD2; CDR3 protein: CASSQELAANTGELFF; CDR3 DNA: TGTGCCAGCAGCCAAGAACTAGCGGCGAACACCGGGGAGCTGTTTTTT
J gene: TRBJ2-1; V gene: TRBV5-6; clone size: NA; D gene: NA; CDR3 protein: CASSFHPRGEQFF; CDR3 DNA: TGTGCCAGCAGCTTCCACCCGCGGGGTGAGCAGTTCTTC
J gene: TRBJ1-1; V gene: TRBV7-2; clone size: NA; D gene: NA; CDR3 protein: CASSRGGRYRDTEAFF; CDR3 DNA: TGTGCCAGCAGTCGAGGGGGACGATACCGGGACACTGAAGCTTTCTTT
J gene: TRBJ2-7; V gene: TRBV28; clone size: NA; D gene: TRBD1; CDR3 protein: CASSSTGTGSYEQYF; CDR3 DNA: TGTGCCAGCAGTTCAACCGGGACAGGCTCCTACGAGCAGTACTTC
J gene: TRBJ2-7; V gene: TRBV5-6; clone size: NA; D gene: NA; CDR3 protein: CASRTLQGGEQYF; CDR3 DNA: TGTGCCAGCAGAACCTTACAGGGAGGGGAGCAGTACTTC
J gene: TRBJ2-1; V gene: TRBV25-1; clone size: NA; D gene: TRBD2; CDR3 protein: CASSEGGYNEQFF; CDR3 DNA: TGTGCCAGCAGTGAGGGGGGGTACAATGAGCAGTTCTTC
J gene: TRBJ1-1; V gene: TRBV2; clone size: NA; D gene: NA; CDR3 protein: CASITGSYTEAFF; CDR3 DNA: TGTGCCAGCATTACAGGGTCCTACACTGAAGCTTTCTTT
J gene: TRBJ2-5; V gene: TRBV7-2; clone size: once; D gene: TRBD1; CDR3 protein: CASTLGQGGYIGETQYF; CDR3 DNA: TGTGCCAGCACCCTAGGACAGGGAGGTTACATTGGGGAGACCCAGTACTTC
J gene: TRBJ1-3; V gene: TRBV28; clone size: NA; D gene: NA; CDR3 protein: CASSTGAADSGNTIYF; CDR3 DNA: TGTGCCAGCAGCACGGGAGCAGCCGACTCTGGAAACACCATATATTTT
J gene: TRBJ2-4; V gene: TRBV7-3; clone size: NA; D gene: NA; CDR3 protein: CASGWGRGAMDIQYF; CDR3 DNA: TGTGCCAGCGGCTGGGGCAGGGGCGCAATGGACATTCAGTACTTC
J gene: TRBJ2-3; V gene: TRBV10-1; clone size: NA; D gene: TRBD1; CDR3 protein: CASRDRGQDTQYF; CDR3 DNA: TGCGCCAGCAGGGACAGGGGGCAAGATACGCAGTATTTT
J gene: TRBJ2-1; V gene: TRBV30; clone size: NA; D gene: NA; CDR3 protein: CAFSQGSGFGEQFF; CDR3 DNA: TGTGCCTTCTCACAGGGCTCCGGGTTCGGTGAGCAGTTCTTC
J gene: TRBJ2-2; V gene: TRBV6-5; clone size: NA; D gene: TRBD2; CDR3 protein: CASSYGGVGTGELFF; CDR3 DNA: TGTGCCAGCAGTTACGGGGGGGTAGGGACCGGGGAGCTGTTTTTT
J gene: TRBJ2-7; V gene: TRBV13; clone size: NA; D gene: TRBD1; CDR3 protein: CASSPGTGGHEQYF; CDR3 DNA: TGTGCCAGCAGCCCCGGGACAGGGGGCCACGAGCAGTACTTC
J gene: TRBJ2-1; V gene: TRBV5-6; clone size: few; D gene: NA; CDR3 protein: CASSPPRPYSYNEQFF; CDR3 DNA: TGTGCCAGCAGCCCGCCTAGACCCTACTCCTACAATGAGCAGTTCTTC
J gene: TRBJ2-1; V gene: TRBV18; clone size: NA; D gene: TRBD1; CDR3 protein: CASSPRQGLRNEQFF; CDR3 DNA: TGTGCCAGCTCACCTAGACAGGGGCTTCGGAATGAGCAGTTCTTC
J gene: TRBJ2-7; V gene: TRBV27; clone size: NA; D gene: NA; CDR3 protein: CASSLSLGTYEQYF; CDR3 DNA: TGTGCCAGCAGTTTATCGCTAGGAACCTACGAGCAGTACTTC
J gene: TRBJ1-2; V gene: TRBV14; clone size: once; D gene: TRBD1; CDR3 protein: CASSPPDRELGYGYTF; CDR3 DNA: TGTGCCAGCAGCCCGCCCGACAGGGAATTGGGCTATGGCTACACCTTC
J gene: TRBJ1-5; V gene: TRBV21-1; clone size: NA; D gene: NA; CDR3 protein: CASSKPSTGGRQPQHF; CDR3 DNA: TGTGCCAGCAGCAAACCGTCGACAGGGGGCCGCCAGCCCCAGCATTTT
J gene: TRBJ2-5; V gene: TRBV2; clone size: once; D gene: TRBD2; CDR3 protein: CAKGTSGRTETQYF; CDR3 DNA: TGTGCCAAGGGGACTAGCGGGAGAACTGAGACCCAGTACTTC
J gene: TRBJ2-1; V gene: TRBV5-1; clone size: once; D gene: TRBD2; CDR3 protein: CASSLSGLAGFDEQFF; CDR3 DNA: TGCGCCAGCAGCTTGAGTGGACTAGCGGGATTCGATGAGCAGTTCTTC
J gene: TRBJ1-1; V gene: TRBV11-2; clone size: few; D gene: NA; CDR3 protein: CASSNIRLNMNTEAFF; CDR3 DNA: TGTGCCAGCAGCAATATCAGGCTGAACATGAACACTGAAGCTTTCTTT
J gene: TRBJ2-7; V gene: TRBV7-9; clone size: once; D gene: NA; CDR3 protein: CASSSPLMGQTYEQYF; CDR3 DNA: TGTGCCAGCAGCTCCCCCTTGATGGGACAAACCTACGAGCAGTACTTC
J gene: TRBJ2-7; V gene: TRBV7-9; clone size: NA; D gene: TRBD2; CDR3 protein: CASSLRAGNEQYF; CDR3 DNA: TGTGCCAGCAGCTTACGAGCGGGGAACGAGCAGTACTTC
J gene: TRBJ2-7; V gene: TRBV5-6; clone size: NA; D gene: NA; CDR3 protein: CASSFIGGEQYF; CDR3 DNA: TGTGCCAGCAGCTTTATCGGGGGCGAGCAGTACTTC
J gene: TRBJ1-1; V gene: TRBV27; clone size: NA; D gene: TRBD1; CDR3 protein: CASSTGVNTEAFF; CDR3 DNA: TGTGCCAGTTCCACAGGGGTGAACACTGAAGCTTTCTTT
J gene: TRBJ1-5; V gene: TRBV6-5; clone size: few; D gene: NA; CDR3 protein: CASSYSGGSNQPQHF; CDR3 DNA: TGTGCCAGCAGTTACTCCGGGGGTAGCAATCAGCCCCAGCATTTT
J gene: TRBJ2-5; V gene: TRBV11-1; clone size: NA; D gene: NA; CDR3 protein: CASSLALRRETQYF; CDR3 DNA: TGTGCCAGCAGCTTAGCGCTAAGGAGGGAGACCCAGTACTTC
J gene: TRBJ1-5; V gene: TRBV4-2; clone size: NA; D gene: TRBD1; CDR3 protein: CASSQAGGEGQPQHF; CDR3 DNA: TGTGCCAGCAGCCAAGCAGGGGGAGAGGGTCAGCCCCAGCATTTT
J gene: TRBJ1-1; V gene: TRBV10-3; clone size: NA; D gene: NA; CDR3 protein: CAIQENTEAFF; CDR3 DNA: TGTGCCATTCAGGAGAACACTGAAGCTTTCTTT
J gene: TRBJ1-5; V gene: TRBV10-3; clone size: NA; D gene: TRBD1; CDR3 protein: CAISDGRGPNSNQPQHF; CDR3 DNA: TGTGCCATCAGTGATGGCAGGGGGCCGAATAGCAATCAGCCCCAGCATTTT
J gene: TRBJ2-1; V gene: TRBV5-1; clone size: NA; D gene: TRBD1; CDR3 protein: CASSLGQGYNEQFF; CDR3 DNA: TGCGCCAGCAGCTTGGGACAGGGGTACAATGAGCAGTTCTTC
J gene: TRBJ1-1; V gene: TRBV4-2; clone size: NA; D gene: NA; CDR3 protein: CASSIPTQNTEAFF; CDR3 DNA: TGTGCCAGCAGCATCCCAACACAGAACACTGAAGCTTTCTTT
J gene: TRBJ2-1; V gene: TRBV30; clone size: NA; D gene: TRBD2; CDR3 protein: CAWGDSGREGNEQFF; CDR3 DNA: TGTGCCTGGGGGGATAGCGGGAGGGAGGGCAATGAGCAGTTCTTC
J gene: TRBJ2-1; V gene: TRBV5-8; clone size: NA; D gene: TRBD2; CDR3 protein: CASRLSSLAGVPGGEFF; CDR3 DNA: TGTGCCAGCAGACTTTCCTCACTAGCGGGAGTCCCGGGGGGAGAGTTCTTC
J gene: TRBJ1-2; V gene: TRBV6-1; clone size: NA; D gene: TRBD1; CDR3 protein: CASSEDRGFTNYGYTF; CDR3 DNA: TGTGCCAGCAGTGAAGACAGGGGGTTTACTAACTATGGCTACACCTTC
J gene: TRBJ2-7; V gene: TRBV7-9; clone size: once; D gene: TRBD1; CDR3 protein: CASSPTGGRVEQYF; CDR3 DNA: TGTGCCAGCAGTCCGACAGGGGGTCGAGTGGAGCAGTACTTC
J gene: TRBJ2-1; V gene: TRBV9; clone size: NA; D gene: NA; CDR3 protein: CASSGERYNEQFF; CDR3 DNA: TGTGCCAGCAGCGGAGAGCGGTACAATGAGCAGTTCTTC
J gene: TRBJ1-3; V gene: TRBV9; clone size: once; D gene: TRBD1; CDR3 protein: CASSALDRAYSGNTIYF; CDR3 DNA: TGTGCCAGCAGCGCCCTAGACAGGGCCTACTCTGGAAACACCATATATTTT
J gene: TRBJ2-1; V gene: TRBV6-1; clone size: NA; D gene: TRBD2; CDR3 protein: CASSLGTSGSEQFF; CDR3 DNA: TGTGCCAGCAGCCTCGGGACTAGCGGGAGTGAGCAGTTCTTC